This TCR beta chain appears in the sequencing data of a study of blood T cell repertoires in COVID-19. About the research overall: There were acute and convalescent COVID-19 samples, and they came from the United States, Italy and Spain. The cDNA or gDNA used as material had been derived from T cells, B-cell-depleted T cells, or PBMCs.

Measured with immunoSEQ multiplex PCR; TCRdb has only the in-frame clones, and not every one. The sample includes a few hundred thousand clones, around nine tenths of them seen just once. Recruitment covered 20 to 25 US areas and drew participants whose ages spanned roughly 18 to 100 years. The recovered donors of Cohort 3 showed two negative PCRs, clearance, or symptom resolution. This CDR3 is 14 amino acids long. Germline CDR1 is SGHRS and CDR2 is YFSETQ. Deletions cut 1 base from V and 0 bases from J, with 7 bases between. This clonotype was sampled from a woman in her 50s who had recovered from COVID-19. Sequencing was performed on PBMCs or T cells enriched from blood (not recorded which). This chain joins TRBV5-1 and TRBJ1-1; D is ambiguous. The CDR3 sequence: CASSLPGMNTEAFF. CDR3 in DNA: TGCGCCAGCAGCTTGCCAGGCATGAACACTGAAGCTTTCTTT.